This TCR beta chain was identified in a study of blood T cell repertoires in COVID-19. About the research overall: PBMCs, B-cell-depleted T cells, or T cells were the source of the cDNA or gDNA that made up the material.

V gave up 6 bases and J gave up 7 bases, with 16 bases separating them. The CDR3 has 15 residues. Germline-derived CDR1 and CDR2 are MNHEY and SVGEGT. Original data processing: Amplified reference gene primers provided the basis for estimating nucleated cell counts. Only in-frame clones appear in the TCRdb table, and some are missing; sequencing was by immunoSEQ multiplex PCR. D and trimming come from the DNA, and the V and J calls and clone size come from that table. The sample has under 300,000 clones; 80% to 90% are singletons. The chain has TRBV6-2 or TRBV6-3 and TRBJ1-6, with a possible D match to TRBD1 (5 bases). This clonotype was obtained from a woman aged 40 to 50 who had recovered from COVID-19. The source material was peripheral blood. The CDR3 here is CASSLRTIRNSPLHF. For the CDR3, the DNA is TGTGCCAGCAGCCTCAGGACAATAAGAAATTCACCCCTCCACTTT.